The 12 T cell receptor beta chains reported below all come from one sample, sequenced in a study of spatial heterogeneity in lung cancer. Study-level results: In tumors, expanded intratumoral alpha and beta TCR counts tracked mutation counts.

TCRdb called the 5' RACE reads again in MiXCR, with one record for every CDR3 protein. The sample has some 7,000 distinct CDR3 sequences, approximately 15% seen once. The time point here: sample taken at primary tumor resection. Their antigens remain unidentified. This specimen consisted of lung tumor tissue, obtained at surgery. These receptors came from a male donor with early-stage non-small cell lung cancer.

This clonotype was detected ten times or more. The library was designed around alpha chains, so this beta chain is a stray read whose abundance carries little weight. V gene TRBV7-2 combines with J gene TRBJ2-1; no clear D gene. The germline gives CDR1 SGHTA, CDR2 FQGNSA. The CDR3 is 12 amino acids. V lost 3 bases and J 3 bases, leaving 3 bases between the germline ends. CDR3 region: CASSFDYNEQFF. DNA for the CDR3: TGTGCCAGCAGCTTCGACTACAATGAGCAGTTCTTC.

With respect to this clonotype: Within a library made for alpha chains, this beta chain is off target, and its count is uninformative. The chain links TRBV11-2 to TRBJ2-1; 12 bases align to TRBD1. The CDR3 runs to 15 residues. The V segment lost 5 bases and the J segment 7 bases; nucleotides outside the gene matches: 6. Germline lookup yields CDR1 SGHAT and CDR2 FQNNGV. CDR3 DNA sequence: TGTGCCAGCAGCCGGGACAGGGGGCGCTGGAATGAGCAGTTCTTC. Amino acids: CASSRDRGRWNEQFF.

As concerns this clonotype: The size of this beta chain means little, since it is a stray read in a library made for alpha chains. The V call is TRBV4-2, the J call TRBJ1-1; 9 positions match TRBD1. V was pared by 1 base and J by 7 bases, with 4 bases of the junction left unmatched. The CDR3 contains 14 residues. Germline V gene sequence: CDR1 LGHNA, CDR2 YNFKEQ. The CDR3 DNA sequence: TGTGCCAGCAGCCAAGGGGACAGGGCTTTTGAAGCTTTCTTT. Protein: CASSQGDRAFEAFF.

The sample holds many counts of this clonotype. Little can be read into the size of this beta chain, an off-target read in a library designed for alpha chains. The rearrangement uses TRBV12-3 or TRBV12-4 and TRBJ2-2; D remains unclear. The CDR3 consists of 14 residues. V lost 6 bases to trimming and J lost 0 bases, with 8 bases between them. In DNA, the CDR3 is TGTGCCAGCAGCCGCAATTCGAACACCGGGGAGCTGTTTTTT. The encoded protein is CASSRNSNTGELFF.

In its sample, this clonotype is medium-sized (0.01 to 0.1%). Being off target in a library aimed at alpha chains, this beta chain has a size of little meaning. This rearrangement joins TRBV3-1 to TRBJ2-1, with D possibly TRBD2 on 6 matching bases. The CDR3 runs 14 residues. Trimming left V 9 bases short and J 12 bases short, with 24 bases between. Germline V CDR1 and CDR2: LGHDT, YNNKEL (reference sequence). This CDR3 reads CASRGAGYNERQFF. DNA for the CDR3: TGTGCCAGTAGGGGAGCGGGTTACAATGAGCGGCAGTTCTTC.

About this clonotype itself: The library was designed around alpha chains, so this beta chain is a stray read whose abundance carries little weight. J is TRBJ2-7 and V is TRBV20-1; 7 bases line up with TRBD1. This CDR3 comprises 14 residues. V lost 5 bases, J lost 0 bases, and 7 bases stayed unmatched. The germline V gene encodes CDR1 DFQATT and CDR2 SNEGSKA (reference sequence). The CDR3 is CSAQGKGASYEQYF. The CDR3 coding sequence is TGCAGTGCTCAAGGGAAGGGGGCCTCCTACGAGCAGTACTTC.

In its sample, this clonotype was seen a few times. This beta chain came through as a stray read in a library set up for alpha chains, and its size says little. The chain has TRBV28 and TRBJ2-1; no reliable D call. Between the trimmed V and J ends, which lost 5 bases and 5 bases, there was a span of 16 bases. The germline V gene encodes CDR1 MDHEN and CDR2 SYDVKM. The CDR3 is made up of 15 amino acids. Here the CDR3 DNA reads TGTGCCAGCAGTCCCCCACGGGTTAACAACAATGAGCAGTTCTTC. It encodes CASSPPRVNNNEQFF.

This clonotype has at least ten counts. A library made for alpha chains picked up this beta chain off target, so its size means little. The chain carries TRBV25-1 and TRBJ2-5, with D unresolved. Germline CDR1 and CDR2: MGHDK and SYGVNS. Trimming removed 2 bases at V and 4 bases at J, with 5 bases between. The CDR3 length is 12 residues. CDR3 nucleotides: TGTGCCAGCAGTGAAGGGTTAGAGACCCAGTACTTC. It yields the protein CASSEGLETQYF.

About this clonotype: This beta chain is off target for a library built for alpha chains, so its abundance means little. V and J are TRBV6-2 or TRBV6-3 and TRBJ2-5, with 9 bases lining up with TRBD1. CDR3 length: 15 residues. Germline V gives CDR1 MNHEY, CDR2 SVGEGT. V dropped 2 bases and J dropped 4; count of bases not matched to a gene: 5. The CDR3 DNA is TGTGCCAGCAGTTACGGACAGGGGTTCCGAGAGACCCAGTACTTC. Translation gives CASSYGQGFRETQYF.

This clonotype counts as medium-sized (0.01 to 0.1%). Within a library made for alpha chains, this beta chain is off target, and its count is uninformative. This chain uses TRBV18 with TRBJ1-3; the D is unclear. This CDR3 is 15 amino acids long. CDR1 is KGHSH and CDR2 is LQKENI in the germline V gene. Trimming stripped 3 bases from V and 0 bases from J, with 9 bases between. CDR3 sequence: CASSPGASSGNTIYF. The CDR3, as DNA: TGTGCCAGCTCACCGGGAGCCAGCTCTGGAAACACCATATATTTT.

Concerning this clonotype itself: Since it is a stray read in a library aimed at alpha chains, this beta chain has a size that is not meaningful. J is TRBJ2-4 and V is TRBV20-1; 12 nucleotides line up with TRBD2. Germline CDR1 reads DFQATT; CDR2 reads SNEGSKA (reference sequence). The V gene end was trimmed by 0 bases and the J gene end by 0 bases; junction bases not matched to a gene: 9. The CDR3 runs 19 residues. The CDR3 DNA sequence: TGCAGTGCTAGAGATTTCGGGGGACTAGCGGGTGGAGCCAAAAACATTCAGTACTTC. The encoded protein is CSARDFGGLAGGAKNIQYF.

This clonotype is classed as medium-sized. This beta chain turned up in a library designed for alpha chains; as an off-target read, its abundance says little. The J gene is TRBJ1-1, the V gene TRBV29-1; D is perhaps TRBD1 (6 bases). V was pared by 4 bases and J by 0 bases, with 18 bases between. CDR1 is SQVTM and CDR2 is ANQGSEA in the germline V gene. The CDR3 totals 16 residues. The CDR3 protein is CSVGKGQGKMNTEAFF. The CDR3 DNA is TGCAGCGTTGGGAAGGGCCAGGGGAAGATGAACACTGAAGCTTTCTTT.